The present TCR beta chain was sequenced within a study of OX40 agonist ivuxolimab in advanced cancers. The overall study: The drug used for patients, ivuxolimab, was an agonistic anti-OX40 (CD134) antibody.

This CDR3 contains 16 residues. V was trimmed by 1 base and J by 7 bases, leaving 14 bases between them. Looked up from germline, CDR1 is LGHNA and CDR2 is YNFKEQ. Clones were sequenced by immunoSEQ multiplex PCR, and TCRdb holds only the in-frame ones, with some missing. The sample includes roughly 80,000 clones, approximately 83% seen only once; the top ten take 1.5% to 2%. The chain carries TRBV4-2 and TRBJ1-6, with D perhaps matching TRBD1 (6 bases). Sequenced here: CD4+ or CD8+ T cells sorted from blood, sampled in a trial of the OX40 agonist ivuxolimab. The source of this sequence is an adult with an advanced solid tumor such as melanoma, head and neck, liver or kidney cancer. This chain's CDR3 is CASSQAAGQPNSPLHF. In nucleotides, the CDR3 is TGTGCCAGCAGCCAAGCTGCCGGACAGCCAAATTCACCCCTCCACTTT.